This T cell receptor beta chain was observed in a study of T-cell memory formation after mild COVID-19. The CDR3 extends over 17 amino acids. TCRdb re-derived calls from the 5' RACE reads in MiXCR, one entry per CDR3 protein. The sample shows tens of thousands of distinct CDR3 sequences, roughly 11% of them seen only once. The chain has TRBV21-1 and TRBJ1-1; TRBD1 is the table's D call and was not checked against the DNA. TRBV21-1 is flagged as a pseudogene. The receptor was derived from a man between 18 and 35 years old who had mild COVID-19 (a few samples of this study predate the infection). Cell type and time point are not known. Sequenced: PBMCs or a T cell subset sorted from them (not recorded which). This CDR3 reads CASTPGKGAKGSAEAFF. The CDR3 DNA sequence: TGTGCCAGCACCCCTGGGAAGGGGGCGAAAGGAAGCGCGGAAGCTTTCTTT.